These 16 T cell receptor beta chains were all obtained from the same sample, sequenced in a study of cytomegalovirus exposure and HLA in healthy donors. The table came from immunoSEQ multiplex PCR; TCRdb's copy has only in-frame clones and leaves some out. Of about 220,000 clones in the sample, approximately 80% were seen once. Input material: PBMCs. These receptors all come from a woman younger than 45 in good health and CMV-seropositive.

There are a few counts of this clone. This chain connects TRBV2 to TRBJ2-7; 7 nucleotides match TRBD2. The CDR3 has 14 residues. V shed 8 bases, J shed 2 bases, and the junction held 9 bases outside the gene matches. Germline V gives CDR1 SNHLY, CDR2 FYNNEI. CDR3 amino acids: CASGRVPGPYEQYF. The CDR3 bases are TGTGCCAGCGGGAGGGTCCCAGGGCCCTACGAGCAGTACTTC.

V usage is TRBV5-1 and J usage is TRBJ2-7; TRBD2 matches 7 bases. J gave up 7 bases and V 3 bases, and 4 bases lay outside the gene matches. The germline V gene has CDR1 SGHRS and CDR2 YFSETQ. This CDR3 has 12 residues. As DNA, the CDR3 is TGCGCCAGCAGCTCAGCGGGGCGTGAGCAGTACTTC. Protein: CASSSAGREQYF. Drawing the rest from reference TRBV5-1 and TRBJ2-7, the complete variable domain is KAGVTQTPRYLIKTRGQQVTLSCSPISGHRSVSWYQQTPGQGLQFLFEYFSETQRNKGNFPGRFSGRQFSNSRSEMNVSTLELGDSALYLCASSSAGREQYFGPGTRLTVT.

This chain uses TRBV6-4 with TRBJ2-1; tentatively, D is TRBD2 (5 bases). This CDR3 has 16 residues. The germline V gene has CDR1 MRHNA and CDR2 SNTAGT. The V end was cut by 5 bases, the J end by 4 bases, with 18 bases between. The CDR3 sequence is CASSRERAPPYNEQFF. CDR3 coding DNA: TGTGCCAGCAGTAGGGAGAGGGCACCCCCATACAATGAGCAGTTCTTC.

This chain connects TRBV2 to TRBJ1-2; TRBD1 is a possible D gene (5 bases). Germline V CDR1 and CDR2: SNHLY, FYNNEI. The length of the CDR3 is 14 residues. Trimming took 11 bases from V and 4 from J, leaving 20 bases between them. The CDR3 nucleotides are TGTGCCGGAACCCCGGGACCACGGGCCTATGGCTACACCTTC. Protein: CAGTPGPRAYGYTF.

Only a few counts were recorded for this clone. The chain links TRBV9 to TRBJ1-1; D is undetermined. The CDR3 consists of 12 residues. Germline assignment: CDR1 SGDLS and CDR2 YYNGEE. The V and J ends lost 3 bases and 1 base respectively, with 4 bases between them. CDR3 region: CASSAGNTEAFF. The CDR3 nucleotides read TGTGCCAGCAGCGCGGGGAACACTGAAGCTTTCTTT.

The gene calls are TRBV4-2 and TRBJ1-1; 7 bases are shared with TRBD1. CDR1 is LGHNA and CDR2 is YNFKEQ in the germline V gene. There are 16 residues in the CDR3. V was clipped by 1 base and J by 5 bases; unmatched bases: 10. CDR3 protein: CASSQGIAGGETEAFF. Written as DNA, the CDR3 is TGTGCCAGCAGCCAAGGCATTGCAGGGGGTGAAACTGAAGCTTTCTTT.

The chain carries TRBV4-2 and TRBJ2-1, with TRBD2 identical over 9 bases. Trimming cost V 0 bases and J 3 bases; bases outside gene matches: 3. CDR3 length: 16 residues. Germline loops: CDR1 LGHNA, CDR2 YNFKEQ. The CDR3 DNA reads TGTGCCAGCAGCCAAGAAGGTAGCGGGAGCTACAATGAGCAGTTCTTC. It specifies CASSQEGSGSYNEQFF.

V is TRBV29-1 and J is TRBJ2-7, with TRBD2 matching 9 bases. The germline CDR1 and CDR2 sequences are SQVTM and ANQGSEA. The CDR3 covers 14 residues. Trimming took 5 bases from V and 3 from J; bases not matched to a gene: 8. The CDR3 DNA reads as TGCAGCGTTTATGACAGGACTAGCGACTACGAGCAGTACTTC. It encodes CSVYDRTSDYEQYF.

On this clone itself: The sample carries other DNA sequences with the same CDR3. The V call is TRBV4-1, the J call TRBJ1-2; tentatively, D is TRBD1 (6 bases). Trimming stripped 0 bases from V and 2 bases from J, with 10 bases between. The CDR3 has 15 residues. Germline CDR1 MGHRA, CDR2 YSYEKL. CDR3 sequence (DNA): TGCGCCAGCAGCCAAGAGAGGACAGACAACTATGGCTACACCTTC. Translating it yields CASSQERTDNYGYTF.

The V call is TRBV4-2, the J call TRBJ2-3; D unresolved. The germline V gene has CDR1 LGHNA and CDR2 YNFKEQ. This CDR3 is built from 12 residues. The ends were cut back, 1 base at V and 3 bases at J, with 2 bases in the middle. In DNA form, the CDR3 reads TGTGCCAGCAGCCAAGCAACAGATACGCAGTATTTT. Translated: CASSQATDTQYF.

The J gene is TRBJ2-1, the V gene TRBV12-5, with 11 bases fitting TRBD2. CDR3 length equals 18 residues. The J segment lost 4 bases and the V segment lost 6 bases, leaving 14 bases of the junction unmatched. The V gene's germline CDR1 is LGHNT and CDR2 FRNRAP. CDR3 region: CASGHTLAGGIVYNEQFF. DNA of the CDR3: TGTGCTAGTGGACATACCCTAGCGGGAGGAATTGTATACAATGAGCAGTTCTTC.

CDR3 nucleotides: TGTGCCAGTAGAAACAAGGGGGACAGGGGAAGCAATCAGCCCCAGCATTTT. Its translation is CASRNKGDRGSNQPQHF. The rearrangement links TRBV19 to TRBJ1-5; 10 bases agree with TRBD1. CDR1 is LNHDA and CDR2 is SQIVND in the germline V gene (reference sequence). The CDR3 is 17 amino acids. Losses at the gene ends were 6 bases for V and 1 base for J; bases not matched to a gene: 9.

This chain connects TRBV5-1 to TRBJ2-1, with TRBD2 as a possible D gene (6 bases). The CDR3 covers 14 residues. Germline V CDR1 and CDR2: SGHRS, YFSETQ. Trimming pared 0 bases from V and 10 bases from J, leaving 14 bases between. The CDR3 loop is CASSLAGFGGEQFF. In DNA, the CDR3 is TGCGCCAGCAGCTTGGCCGGCTTCGGGGGAGAGCAGTTCTTC. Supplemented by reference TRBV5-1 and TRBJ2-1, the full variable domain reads KAGVTQTPRYLIKTRGQQVTLSCSPISGHRSVSWYQQTPGQGLQFLFEYFSETQRNKGNFPGRFSGRQFSNSRSEMNVSTLELGDSALYLCASSLAGFGGEQFFGPGTRLTVL.

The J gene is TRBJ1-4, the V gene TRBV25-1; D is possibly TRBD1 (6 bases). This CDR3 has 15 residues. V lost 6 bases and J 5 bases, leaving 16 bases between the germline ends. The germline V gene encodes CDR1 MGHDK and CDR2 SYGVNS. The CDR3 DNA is TGTGCCAGCAGCCTCCGAACGGGGGCCAATGAAAAACTGTTTTTT. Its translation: CASSLRTGANEKLFF.

CDR3 sequence: CASSDSGKGVNEQFF. In DNA form, the CDR3 reads TGTGCCAGCAGTGACTCGGGTAAGGGGGTCAATGAGCAGTTCTTC. The chain carries TRBV6-4 and TRBJ2-1, with D tentatively TRBD1 (6 bases). The CDR3 spans 15 residues. V dropped 0 bases and J dropped 6 bases, with 12 bases sitting between them. CDR1 and CDR2 from the germline V gene are MRHNA and SNTAGT.

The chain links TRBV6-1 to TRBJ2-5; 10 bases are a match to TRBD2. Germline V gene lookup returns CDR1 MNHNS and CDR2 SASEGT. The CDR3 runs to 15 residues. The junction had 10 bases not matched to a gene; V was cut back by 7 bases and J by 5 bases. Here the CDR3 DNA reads TGTGCCAGCAACCGACTAGCGGGTGTTTCGGAGACCCAGTACTTC. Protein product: CASNRLAGVSETQYF.